The 24 T cell receptor beta chains presented below share a single source sample, sequenced in a study of ipilimumab plus nivolumab after autologous stem cell transplantation. Repertoires were generated with immunoSEQ multiplex PCR, while TCRdb's copy carries only in-frame clones and drops some. The repertoire includes some 2,100 clones, around 78% of them detected once, and roughly 50% sits in the top ten. This specimen consisted of PBMCs, obtained in a trial of ipilimumab plus nivolumab as post-transplant consolidation. These receptors all stem from a male donor with multiple myeloma.

The rearrangement uses TRBV4-3 and TRBJ1-2; no definite D call. Germline V lookup: CDR1 LGHNA, CDR2 YSLEER. Trimming pared 0 bases from V and 7 bases from J, leaving 18 bases between. This CDR3 region has 16 residues. CDR3 loop: CASSQEHSEASFGYTF. In DNA, the CDR3 is TGCGCCAGCAGCCAAGAACATAGTGAGGCGAGTTTTGGCTACACCTTC.

V usage is TRBV5-5 and J usage is TRBJ1-1, with D possibly TRBD1 on 6 matching bases. Trimming removed 2 bases at V and 0 bases at J, with 11 bases between. The CDR3 is made up of 15 amino acids. Germline CDR1 and CDR2: SGHKS and YYEKEE (reference sequence). The CDR3 DNA sequence: TGTGCCAGCAGCTTCAGGGGAGGTATGAACACTGAAGCTTTCTTT. It is translated as CASSFRGGMNTEAFF.

The V and J genes are TRBV7-9 and TRBJ1-6; D is unresolved. Germline V gene lookup returns CDR1 SEHNR and CDR2 FQNEAQ (reference sequence). V lost 0 bases and J lost 9, with 6 bases in between. The CDR3 extends over 13 amino acids. CDR3 in amino acids: CASSLACSSPLHF. The DNA for the CDR3 is TGTGCCAGCAGCTTAGCCTGTTCTTCACCCCTCCACTTT.

The J gene is TRBJ2-1, the V gene TRBV6-1; TRBD1 agrees at 7 bases. V shed 6 bases, J shed 8 bases, and the junction held 13 bases outside the gene matches. Germline V lookup: CDR1 MNHNS, CDR2 SASEGT. This CDR3 has 15 amino acids. CDR3 coding DNA: TGTGCCAGCAGGGTTGTGACAGGGATTTTTGATGAGCAGTTCTTC. Translated, it gives CASRVVTGIFDEQFF.

The chain links TRBV28 to TRBJ1-2, with D uncertain. This CDR3 has 11 residues. CDR1 is MDHEN and CDR2 is SYDVKM in the germline V gene. V was pared by 2 bases and J by 2 bases, with 0 bases between. In DNA, the CDR3 is TGTGCCAGCAGTTTAAACTATGGCTACACCTTC. Translated, it gives CASSLNYGYTF.

The J gene is TRBJ2-2, the V gene TRBV6-5; D assignment may be TRBD1 or TRBD2 (5 bases each). CDR3 length equals 14 residues. The V end was cut by 8 bases, the J end by 1 base, with 11 bases between. Germline V gives CDR1 MNHEY, CDR2 SVGAGI. The CDR3 spells CASGRGQNTGELFF. The CDR3 coding sequence is TGTGCCAGCGGCCGGGGCCAGAACACCGGGGAGCTGTTTTTT.

This clone was detected once. The V gene is TRBV19, the J gene TRBJ1-5; 12 bases match TRBD1. V was clipped by 4 bases and J by 0 bases; unmatched bases: 4. The CDR3 sequence is 17 residues long. Germline V lookup: CDR1 LNHDA, CDR2 SQIVND (reference sequence). The CDR3 region has the DNA TGTGCCAGTAGTAAGGGACAGGGGGCATATAGCAATCAGCCCCAGCATTTT. This sequence encodes CASSKGQGAYSNQPQHF.

The V call is TRBV7-4, the J call TRBJ1-1; unclear D gene. V was trimmed by 5 bases and J by 0 bases, leaving 1 base between them. The CDR3 runs 11 residues. Germline V gives CDR1 SGHVT, CDR2 SQSDAQ. The CDR3 region has the DNA TGTGCCAGCAGCCTGAACACTGAAGCTTTCTTT. Protein sequence: CASSLNTEAFF.

The chain has TRBV28 and TRBJ2-7; D ambiguous. Germline V gene lookup returns CDR1 MDHEN and CDR2 SYDVKM. The length of the CDR3 is 14 residues. The V end lost 5 bases, the J end lost 3 bases, and 14 bases lay between the germline ends. The CDR3, as DNA: TGTGCCAGCAGTACTCCGGGTAACTACTACGAGCAGTACTTC. Protein: CASSTPGNYYEQYF.

The count of this clone is one. The chain uses TRBV10-1 and TRBJ2-1, with D possibly being TRBD2 (5 bases). Germline CDR1 WNHNN, CDR2 SYGVQD (reference sequence). With 4 bases removed from V and 5 bases from J, the gap between germline ends came to 24 bases. The CDR3 runs 18 residues. The CDR3 sequence is CASSGSSGEKALNNEQFF. CDR3 in DNA: TGCGCCAGCAGTGGGAGTTCTGGGGAGAAGGCCCTGAACAATGAGCAGTTCTTC.

The V gene is TRBV9, the J gene TRBJ1-4, with no clear D. This CDR3 is built from 15 residues. Per the germline V gene, CDR1 is SGDLS and CDR2 is YYNGEE. V was shortened by 0 bases and J by 6 bases, with 12 bases between the two germline ends. CDR3 sequence (DNA): TGTGCCAGCAGCGTAGAAGACGGCCTGGATGAAAAACTGTTTTTT. This encodes CASSVEDGLDEKLFF.

This sequence joins TRBV5-1 and TRBJ2-1; 11 bases agree with TRBD2. Trimming took 0 bases from V and 1 from J; bases not matched to a gene: 0. The CDR3 extends over 16 amino acids. Germline V gene sequence: CDR1 SGHRS, CDR2 YFSETQ. CDR3 bases: TGCGCCAGCAGCTTGGGGACTAGCGGGTCCTACAATGAGCAGTTCTTC. It codes for CASSLGTSGSYNEQFF. The full variable domain, with the rest looked up from reference TRBV5-1 and TRBJ2-1, is KAGVTQTPRYLIKTRGQQVTLSCSPISGHRSVSWYQQTPGQGLQFLFEYFSETQRNKGNFPGRFSGRQFSNSRSEMNVSTLELGDSALYLCASSLGTSGSYNEQFFGPGTRLTVL.

On this clone: One base separates it from a far larger clone, so it is likely a read error. V is TRBV11-3 and J is TRBJ1-2; tentative D call: TRBD1 (5 bases). Germline CDR1 reads SGHNT; CDR2 reads YENEEA. The CDR3 extends over 13 amino acids. Trimming shortened V by 5 bases and J by 5 bases, and 12 bases separated the two germline ends. The CDR3 sequence: CASSPGGEYGYTF. CDR3 DNA: TGTGCCAGCAGCCCAGGAGGGGAGTATGGCTACACCTTC. The full variable domain, rest sourced from reference TRBV11-3 and TRBJ1-2, is EAGVVQSPRYKIIEKKQPVAFWCNPISGHNTLYWYLQNLGQGPELLIRYENEEAVDDSQLPKDRFSAERLKGVDSTLKIQPAELGDSAVYLCASSPGGEYGYTFGSGTRLTVV.

This chain links TRBV12-5 with TRBJ2-6; D is uncertain. V dropped 5 bases and J dropped 5 bases, with 22 bases sitting between them. The CDR3 has 18 amino acids. Germline CDR1 is LGHNT and CDR2 is FRNRAP. CDR3 sequence (DNA): TGTGCTAGTGGTCCGCTGTGTTGCAGACAAAGTCGGGCCAACGTCCTGACTTTC. As protein: CASGPLCCRQSRANVLTF.

This rearrangement joins TRBV29-1 to TRBJ1-1; D unresolved. This CDR3 has 11 amino acids. CDR1 is SQVTM, CDR2 ANQGSEA, per germline. The CDR3 is CRRWQNTEAFF. DNA for the CDR3: TGCAGGCGGTGGCAGAACACTGAAGCTTTCTTT. The entire variable domain, with the rest obtained from reference TRBV29-1 and TRBJ1-1, is as follows: SAVISQKPSRDICQRGTSLTIQCQVDSQVTMMFWYRQQPGQSLTLIATANQGSEATYESGFVIDKFPISRPNLTFSTLTVSNMSPEDSSIYLCRRWQNTEAFFGQGTRLTVV.

V is TRBV5-1 and J is TRBJ2-7; D is unclear. CDR1 is SGHRS, CDR2 YFSETQ, per germline. V lost 4 bases and J 0 bases, leaving 8 bases between the germline ends. CDR3 length: 13 amino acids. CDR3: CASSLSLSYEQYF. CDR3 nucleotides: TGCGCCAGCAGCCTTTCGCTCTCCTACGAGCAGTACTTC.

The V call is TRBV28, the J call TRBJ2-5; D is ambiguous. The V end lost 3 bases, the J end lost 5 bases, and 16 bases lay between the germline ends. Germline V lookup: CDR1 MDHEN, CDR2 SYDVKM. CDR3 length: 15 amino acids. The CDR3 spells CASSFSPRVGETQYF. As DNA, the CDR3 is TGTGCCAGCAGTTTTTCTCCCCGGGTGGGGGAGACCCAGTACTTC.

The rearrangement uses TRBV5-1 and TRBJ1-1; D unclear. Trimming shortened V by 4 bases and J by 7 bases, and 14 bases separated the two germline ends. This CDR3 comprises 13 residues. Germline V gives CDR1 SGHRS, CDR2 YFSETQ. The DNA of the CDR3 is TGCGCCAGCAGCCTCCGGAGTGGCGGTGAAGCTTTCTTT. Translated: CASSLRSGGEAFF.

The chain uses TRBV28 and TRBJ1-4; unclear D gene. Germline V CDR1 and CDR2: MDHEN, SYDVKM. V was cut by 2 bases and J by 0 bases, with 7 bases left in between. This CDR3 contains 15 residues. The CDR3 reads CASSLTSATNEKLFF. CDR3 DNA sequence: TGTGCCAGCAGTTTAACCAGTGCAACTAATGAAAAACTGTTTTTT.

The chain is built from TRBV18 and TRBJ1-5; the D gene is possibly TRBD1 (6 bases). The CDR3 totals 13 residues. Germline values: CDR1 KGHSH, CDR2 LQKENI. The V end lost 6 bases, the J end lost 7 bases, and 13 bases lay between the germline ends. Here the CDR3 DNA reads TGTGCCAGCTCTCCGGAGGGGGGACAGCCCCAGCATTTT. Translating it yields CASSPEGGQPQHF.

There are a few counts of this clone. The chain recombines TRBV14 with TRBJ1-2; the D is unclear. This CDR3 has 13 amino acids. V was trimmed by 0 bases and J by 5 bases, leaving 7 bases between them. In germline, CDR1 is SGHDN, CDR2 FVKESK. Written as DNA, the CDR3 is TGTGCCAGCAGCCAAGATCAAGGGTATGGCTACACCTTC. This codes for CASSQDQGYGYTF.

The chain carries TRBV14 and TRBJ2-3; D uncertain. Germline V gives CDR1 SGHDN, CDR2 FVKESK. This CDR3 contains 14 residues. Trimming removed 1 base at V and 0 bases at J, with 5 bases between. The CDR3 protein is CASSQVVSTDTQYF. CDR3 sequence (DNA): TGTGCCAGCAGCCAAGTTGTCAGCACAGATACGCAGTATTTT.

This clone was seen a single time. The rearrangement links TRBV19 to TRBJ2-2; tentatively, D is TRBD1 (6 bases). Germline assignment: CDR1 LNHDA and CDR2 SQIVND (reference sequence). V was clipped by 6 bases and J by 7 bases, with 15 bases between them. The CDR3 is 14 residues long. For the CDR3, the DNA is TGTGCCAGTAGGCCGACAGGTACAAACGGGGAGCTGTTTTTT. Translation gives CASRPTGTNGELFF.

The chain links TRBV5-6 to TRBJ2-2; D is perhaps TRBD1 or TRBD2 (5 bases each). The CDR3 extends over 14 amino acids. V gave up 3 bases and J gave up 5 bases, with 11 bases separating them. Germline values: CDR1 SGHDT, CDR2 YYEEEE. This CDR3 reads CASSSRDRTGELFF. The CDR3 DNA is TGTGCCAGCAGCTCCAGGGACCGAACCGGGGAGCTGTTTTTT.